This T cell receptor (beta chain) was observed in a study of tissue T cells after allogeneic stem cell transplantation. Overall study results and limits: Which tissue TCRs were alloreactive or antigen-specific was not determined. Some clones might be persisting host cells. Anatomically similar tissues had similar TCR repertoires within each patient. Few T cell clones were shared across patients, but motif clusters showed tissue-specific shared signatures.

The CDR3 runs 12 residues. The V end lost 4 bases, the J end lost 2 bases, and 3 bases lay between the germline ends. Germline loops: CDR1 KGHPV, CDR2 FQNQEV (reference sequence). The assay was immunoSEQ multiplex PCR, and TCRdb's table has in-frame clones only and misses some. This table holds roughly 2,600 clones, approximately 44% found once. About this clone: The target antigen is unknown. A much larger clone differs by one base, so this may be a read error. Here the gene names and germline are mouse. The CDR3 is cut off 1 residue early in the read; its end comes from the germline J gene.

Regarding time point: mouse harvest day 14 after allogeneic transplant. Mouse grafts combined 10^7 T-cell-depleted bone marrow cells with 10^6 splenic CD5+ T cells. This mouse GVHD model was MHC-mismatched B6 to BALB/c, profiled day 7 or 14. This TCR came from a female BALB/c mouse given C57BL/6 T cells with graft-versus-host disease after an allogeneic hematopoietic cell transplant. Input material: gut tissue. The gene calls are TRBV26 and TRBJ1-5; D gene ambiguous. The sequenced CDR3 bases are TGTGCCAGCAGTCCGGACAACCAGGCTCCGCTT. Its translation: CASSPDNQAPL. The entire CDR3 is CASSPDNQAPLF.